The clone carrying this T cell receptor (delta chain) was seen repeatedly, ten times or more. Its antigen is still unknown. The protein given by TCRdb reflects a much larger clone and differs at residue 11 from this DNA's translation, likely from a read error; the protein shown is the DNA's translation. Gammadelta T cells were flow-sorted from PBMC into Vgamma9/Vdelta2+ and Vdelta2-negative populations for bulk analysis. The data were taken from a study of γδ T cells in repeated Plasmodium falciparum infection. Across the whole study: Malian children with intense seasonal malaria exposure were compared with matched Australian children. Four controlled malaria infections with P. falciparum NF54 spanned 644 days.

This CDR3 is built from 19 residues. V was cut by 1 base and J by 3 bases, with 30 bases left in between. The germline V gene encodes CDR1 TVYSNPD and CDR2 GDNSRS (reference sequence). Each sorted gammadelta sample had TRG and TRD chains sequenced. TCRdb reapplied CATT to the multiplex PCR reads. The top ten hold around 24% of the sample, which has 45,000 to 60,000 delta-chain clones, about 1.9% seen once. Overall study findings and caveats: Over time and infection, Vgamma9/Vdelta2+ repertoires remained highly stable and polyclonal.

Sequencing used gamma-delta T cells from blood. The chain has TRDV3 and TRDJ1; D may be TRDD2 (5 bases). This TCR was recovered from a pool of human donors (malaria-infected and uninfected, not separated). The DNA for the CDR3 is TGTGCCTTTAAAGAAGGGCCCGAGAGCCTTCTTACGAGGTCCGATAAACTCATCTTT. Translated, it gives CAFKEGPESLLTRSDKLIF.